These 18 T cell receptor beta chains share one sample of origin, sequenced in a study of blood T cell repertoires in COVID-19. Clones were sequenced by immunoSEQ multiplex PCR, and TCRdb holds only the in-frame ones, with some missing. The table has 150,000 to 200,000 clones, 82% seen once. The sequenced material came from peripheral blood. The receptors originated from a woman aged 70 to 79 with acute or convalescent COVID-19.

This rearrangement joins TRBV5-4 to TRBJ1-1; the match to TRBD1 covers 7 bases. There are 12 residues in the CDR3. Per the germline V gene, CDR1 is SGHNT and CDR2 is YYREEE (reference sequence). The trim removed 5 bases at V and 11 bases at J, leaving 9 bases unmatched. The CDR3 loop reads CASSTPGTEAFF. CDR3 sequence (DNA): TGTGCCAGCAGTACACCGGGGACAGAGGCTTTCTTT.

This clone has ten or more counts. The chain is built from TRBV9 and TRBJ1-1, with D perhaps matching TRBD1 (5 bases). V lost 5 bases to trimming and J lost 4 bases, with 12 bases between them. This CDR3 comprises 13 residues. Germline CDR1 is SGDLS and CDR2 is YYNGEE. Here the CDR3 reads CASSNGQGTEAFF. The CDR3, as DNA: TGTGCCAGCAGTAACGGACAAGGCACTGAAGCTTTCTTT.

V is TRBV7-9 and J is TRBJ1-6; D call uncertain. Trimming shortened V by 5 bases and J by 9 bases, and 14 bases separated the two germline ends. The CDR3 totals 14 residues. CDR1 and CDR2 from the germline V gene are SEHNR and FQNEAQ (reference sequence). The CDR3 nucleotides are TGTGCCAGCAGCCCCTCTTTGAGGCCTTCACCCCTCCACTTT. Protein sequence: CASSPSLRPSPLHF.

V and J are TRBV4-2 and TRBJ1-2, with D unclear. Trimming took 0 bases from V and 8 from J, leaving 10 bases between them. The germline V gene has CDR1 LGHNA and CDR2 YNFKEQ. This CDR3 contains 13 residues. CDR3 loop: CASSQDRQRGYTF. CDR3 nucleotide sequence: TGTGCCAGCAGCCAAGATCGGCAGAGGGGCTACACCTTC.

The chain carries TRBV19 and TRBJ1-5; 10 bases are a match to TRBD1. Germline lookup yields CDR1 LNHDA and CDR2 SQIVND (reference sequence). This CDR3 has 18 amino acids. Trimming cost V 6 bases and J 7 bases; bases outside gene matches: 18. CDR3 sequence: CASRRGSGTGASSQPQHF. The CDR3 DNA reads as TGTGCCAGTAGGAGAGGGTCCGGGACAGGGGCTTCATCGCAGCCCCAGCATTTT.

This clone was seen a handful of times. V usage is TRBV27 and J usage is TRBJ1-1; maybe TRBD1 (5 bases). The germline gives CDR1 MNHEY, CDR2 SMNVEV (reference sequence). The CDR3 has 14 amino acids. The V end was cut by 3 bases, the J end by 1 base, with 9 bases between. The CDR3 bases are TGTGCCAGCAGTTTTCACCAGGGGAACACTGAAGCTTTCTTT. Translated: CASSFHQGNTEAFF.

The DNA for the CDR3 is TGTGCCAGCGGAGCCCACACATCTAACTATGGCTACACCTTC. Translated, it gives CASGAHTSNYGYTF. V usage is TRBV2 and J usage is TRBJ1-2; D ambiguous. V lost 8 bases, J lost 0 bases, and 13 bases lay in between. The germline V gene encodes CDR1 SNHLY and CDR2 FYNNEI. The CDR3 consists of 14 residues.

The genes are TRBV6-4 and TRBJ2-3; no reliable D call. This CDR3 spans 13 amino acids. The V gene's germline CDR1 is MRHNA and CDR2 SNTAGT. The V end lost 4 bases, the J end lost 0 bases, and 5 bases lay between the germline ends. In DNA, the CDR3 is TGTGCCAGCAGTGGCGGTAGCACAGATACGCAGTATTTT. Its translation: CASSGGSTDTQYF.

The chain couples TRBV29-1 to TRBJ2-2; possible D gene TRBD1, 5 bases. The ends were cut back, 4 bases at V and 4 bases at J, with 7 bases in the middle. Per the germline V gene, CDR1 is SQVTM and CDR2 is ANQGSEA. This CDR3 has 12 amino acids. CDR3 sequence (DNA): TGCAGCGTTGGTCAGGGCACCGGGGAGCTGTTTTTT. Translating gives CSVGQGTGELFF.

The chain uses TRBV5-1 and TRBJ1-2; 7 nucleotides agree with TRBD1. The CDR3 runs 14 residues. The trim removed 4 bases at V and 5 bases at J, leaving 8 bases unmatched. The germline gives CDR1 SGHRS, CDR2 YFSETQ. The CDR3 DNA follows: TGCGCCAGCAGCATCGGGACAGATTCATATGGCTACACCTTC. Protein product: CASSIGTDSYGYTF. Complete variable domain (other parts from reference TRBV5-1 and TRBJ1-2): KAGVTQTPRYLIKTRGQQVTLSCSPISGHRSVSWYQQTPGQGLQFLFEYFSETQRNKGNFPGRFSGRQFSNSRSEMNVSTLELGDSALYLCASSIGTDSYGYTFGSGTRLTVV.

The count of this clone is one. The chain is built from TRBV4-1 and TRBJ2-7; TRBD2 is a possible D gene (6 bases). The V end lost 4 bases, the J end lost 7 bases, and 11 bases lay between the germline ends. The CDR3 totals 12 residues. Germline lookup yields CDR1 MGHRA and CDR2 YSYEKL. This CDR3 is CASSLDGGEQYF. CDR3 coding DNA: TGCGCCAGCAGCCTCGACGGGGGTGAGCAGTACTTC.

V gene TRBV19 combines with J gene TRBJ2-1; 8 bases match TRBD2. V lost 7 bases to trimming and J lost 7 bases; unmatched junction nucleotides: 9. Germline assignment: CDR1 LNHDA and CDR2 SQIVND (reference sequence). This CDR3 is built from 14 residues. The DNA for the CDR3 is TGTGCCAGTACCCATCCAGAGCGGGAGAATGAGCAGTTCTTC. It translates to CASTHPERENEQFF.

CDR3 in amino acids: CASTGAGLRGDTQYF. DNA for the CDR3: TGTGCCAGTACCGGAGCGGGGCTGCGTGGAGATACGCAGTATTTT. The rearrangement uses TRBV19 and TRBJ2-3; TRBD2 matches at 7 bases. The CDR3 is 15 amino acids. Per germline, CDR1 LNHDA and CDR2 SQIVND (reference sequence). Trimming at V came to 7 bases and at J to 5 bases, leaving 12 bases not matched to a gene.

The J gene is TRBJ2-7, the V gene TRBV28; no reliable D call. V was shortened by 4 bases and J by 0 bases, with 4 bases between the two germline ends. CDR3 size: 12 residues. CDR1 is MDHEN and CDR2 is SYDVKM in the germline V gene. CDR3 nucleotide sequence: TGTGCCAGCAGTTCTAACTCCTACGAGCAGTACTTC. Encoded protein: CASSSNSYEQYF.

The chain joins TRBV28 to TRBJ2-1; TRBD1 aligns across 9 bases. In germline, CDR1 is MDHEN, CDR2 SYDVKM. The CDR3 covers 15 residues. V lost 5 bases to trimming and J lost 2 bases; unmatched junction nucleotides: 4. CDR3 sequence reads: CASSMTGGAYNEQFF. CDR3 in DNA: TGTGCCAGCAGTATGACAGGGGGGGCCTACAATGAGCAGTTCTTC.

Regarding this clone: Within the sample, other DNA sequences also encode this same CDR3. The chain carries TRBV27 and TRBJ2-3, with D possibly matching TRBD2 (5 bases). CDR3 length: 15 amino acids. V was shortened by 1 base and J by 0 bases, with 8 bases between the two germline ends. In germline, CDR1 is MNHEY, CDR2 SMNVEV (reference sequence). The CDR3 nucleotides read TGTGCCAGCAGTTTATTGGCGGGTAGCACAGATACGCAGTATTTT. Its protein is CASSLLAGSTDTQYF.

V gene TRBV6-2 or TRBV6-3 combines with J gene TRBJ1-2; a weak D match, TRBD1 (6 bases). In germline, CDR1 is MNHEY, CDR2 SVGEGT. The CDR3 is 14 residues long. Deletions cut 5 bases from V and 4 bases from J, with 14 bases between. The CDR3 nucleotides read TGTGCCAGCAGTCTCCGTCGGACAGTCTATGGCTACACCTTC. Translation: CASSLRRTVYGYTF.

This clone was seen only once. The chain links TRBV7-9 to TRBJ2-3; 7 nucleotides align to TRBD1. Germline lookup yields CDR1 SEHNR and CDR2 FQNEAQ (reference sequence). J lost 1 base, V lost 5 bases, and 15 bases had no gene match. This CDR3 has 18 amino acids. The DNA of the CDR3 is TGTGCCAGCAGCCCAATTTCGGGACAGCAATTTGGCACAGATACGCAGTATTTT. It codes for CASSPISGQQFGTDTQYF.